This TCR beta chain emerged from a study of blood T cell repertoires in COVID-19. Study-wide background: The United States, Italy and Spain supplied acute and convalescent COVID-19 samples. In each case, the material was cDNA or gDNA derived from T cells, B-cell-depleted T cells, or PBMCs.

Original analysis: Estimation of nucleated cell counts was performed using reference gene primer amplification. Repertoires were generated with immunoSEQ multiplex PCR, while TCRdb's copy carries only in-frame clones and drops some. V and J calls and clone size come straight from that table; D and trimming were deduced from the DNA. Of some 45,000 clones listed, 84% are singletons. The clonotype was recovered from a man between 60 and 70 years old with acute or convalescent COVID-19. Source material: peripheral blood.

CDR3 DNA sequence: TGTGCCAGCTCACCACCGTCTCAGGGCGACTATGGCTACACCTTC. Amino acids: CASSPPSQGDYGYTF. The V call is TRBV18, the J call TRBJ1-2, with a weak D call TRBD1 (5 bases). Trimming cost V 0 bases and J 3 bases, with 11 bases left between them. CDR3 length: 15 amino acids. Germline CDR1 KGHSH, CDR2 LQKENI. The full variable domain, with the rest looked up from reference TRBV18 and TRBJ1-2, is NAGVMQNPRHLVRRRGQEARLRCSPMKGHSHVYWYRQLPEEGLKFMVYLQKENIIDESGMPKERFSAEFPKEGPSILRIQQVVRGDSAAYFCASSPPSQGDYGYTFGSGTRLTVV.